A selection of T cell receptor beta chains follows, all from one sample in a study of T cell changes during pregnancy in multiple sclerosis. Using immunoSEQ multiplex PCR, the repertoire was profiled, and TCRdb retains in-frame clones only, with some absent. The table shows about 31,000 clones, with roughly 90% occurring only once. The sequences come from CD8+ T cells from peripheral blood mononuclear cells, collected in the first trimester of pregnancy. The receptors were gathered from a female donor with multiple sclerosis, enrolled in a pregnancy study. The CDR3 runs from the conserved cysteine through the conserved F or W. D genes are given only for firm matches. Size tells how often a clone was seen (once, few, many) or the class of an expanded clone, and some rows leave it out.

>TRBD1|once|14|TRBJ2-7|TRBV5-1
CASSLRDRAYEQYF
TGCGCCAGCAGCTTGCGGGACAGGGCTTACGAGCAGTACTTC
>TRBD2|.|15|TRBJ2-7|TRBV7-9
CASSPSGGYSYEQYF
TGTGCCAGCAGCCCCTCGGGGGGATACTCCTACGAGCAGTACTTC
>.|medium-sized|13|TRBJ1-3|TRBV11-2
CASSLIRVDTIYF
TGTGCCAGCAGCTTGATCAGGGTGGACACCATATATTTT
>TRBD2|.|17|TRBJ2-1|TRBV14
CASSQRGLAGALRKEFF
TGTGCCAGCAGCCAACGGGGACTAGCGGGGGCCCTACGTAAGGAGTTCTTC
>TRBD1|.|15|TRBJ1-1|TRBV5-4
CASSLGDRGPTEAFF
TGTGCCAGCAGCTTGGGGGACAGGGGTCCCACTGAAGCTTTCTTT
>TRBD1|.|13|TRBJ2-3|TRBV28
CASSLGGGTVLYF
TGTGCCAGCAGTTTAGGCGGTGGGACAGTTCTATATTTT
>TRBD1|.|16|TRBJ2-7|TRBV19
CASSIDLETGTYEQYF
TGTGCCAGTAGTATAGATCTCGAGACAGGGACCTACGAGCAGTACTTC
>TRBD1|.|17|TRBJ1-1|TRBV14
CASSPYTGDGLNTEAFF
TGTGCCAGCAGCCCTTATACAGGGGACGGGTTGAACACTGAAGCTTTCTTT
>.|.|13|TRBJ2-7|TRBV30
CAWSVIQGYEQYF
TGTGCCTGGAGTGTGATCCAGGGCTACGAGCAGTACTTC
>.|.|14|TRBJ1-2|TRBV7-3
CASSLGLGADGYTF
TGTGCCAGCAGCTTAGGTCTGGGGGCCGATGGCTACACCTTC
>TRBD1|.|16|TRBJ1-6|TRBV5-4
CASSPGTGGVNSPLHF
TGTGCCAGCAGCCCAGGGACAGGGGGCGTTAATTCACCCCTCCACTTT
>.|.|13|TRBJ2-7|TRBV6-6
CASSYSRAHEQYF
TGTGCCAGCAGTTACTCCAGGGCCCACGAGCAGTACTTC
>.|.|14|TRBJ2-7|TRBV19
CASSIREQAYEQYF
TGTGCCAGTAGTATCCGAGAACAGGCCTACGAGCAGTACTTC
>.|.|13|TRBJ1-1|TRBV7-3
CASSLGENTEAFF
TGTGCCAGCAGCTTAGGAGAGAACACTGAAGCTTTCTTT
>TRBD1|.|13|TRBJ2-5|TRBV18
CASSQGTGLSKYF
TGTGCCAGCTCACAGGGGACAGGGCTGTCGAAGTACTTC
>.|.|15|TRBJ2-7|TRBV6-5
CASSYSDGNPYEQYF
TGTGCCAGCAGTTACTCGGACGGGAATCCCTACGAGCAGTACTTC
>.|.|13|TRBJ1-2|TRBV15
CATSSRQEYGYTF
TGTGCCACCAGCAGCCGACAGGAATATGGCTACACCTTC
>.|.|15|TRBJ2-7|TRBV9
CASSAGPGAAYEQYF
TGTGCCAGCAGCGCAGGCCCAGGGGCGGCCTACGAGCAGTACTTC
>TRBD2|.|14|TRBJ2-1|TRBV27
CASSLGLVHGEQFF
TGTGCCAGCAGTTTAGGACTAGTGCACGGTGAGCAGTTCTTC
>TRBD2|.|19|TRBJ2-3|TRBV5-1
CASSLRLAGPYTSTDTQYF
TGCGCCAGCAGCTTACGGCTAGCGGGGCCGTACACTAGCACAGATACGCAGTATTTT
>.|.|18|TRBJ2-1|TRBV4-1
CASSQKGTAGASYNEQFF
TGCGCCAGCAGCCAAAAAGGGACGGCGGGGGCCTCCTACAATGAGCAGTTCTTC
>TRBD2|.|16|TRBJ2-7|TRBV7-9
CASSLGAGGSSYEQYF
TGTGCCAGCAGCTTGGGGGCGGGGGGGAGCTCCTACGAGCAGTACTTC
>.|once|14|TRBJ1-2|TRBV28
CASSLLTGTYGYTF
TGTGCCAGCAGTTTACTCACAGGCACGTATGGCTACACCTTC
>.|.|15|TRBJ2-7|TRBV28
CASSLGLRGSYEQYF
TGTGCCAGCAGTCTCGGACTGCGGGGCTCCTACGAGCAGTACTTC
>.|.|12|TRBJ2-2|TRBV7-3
CASSQQGGELFF
TGTGCCAGCAGCCAGCAGGGCGGGGAGCTGTTTTTT
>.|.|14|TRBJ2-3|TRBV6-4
CASSDSGSTDTQYF
TGTGCCAGCAGTGATTCCGGGAGCACAGATACGCAGTATTTT
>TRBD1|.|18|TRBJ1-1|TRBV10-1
CASSESLDRGGVNTEAFF
TGCGCCAGCAGTGAGTCACTGGACAGGGGTGGGGTAAACACTGAAGCTTTCTTT
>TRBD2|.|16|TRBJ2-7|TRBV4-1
CASSQHGTSGSYEQYF
TGCGCCAGCAGCCAACATGGGACTAGCGGGAGTTACGAGCAGTACTTC
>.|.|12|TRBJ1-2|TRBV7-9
CASSLDRSGYTF
TGTGCCAGCAGCTTAGACAGGTCTGGCTACACCTTC
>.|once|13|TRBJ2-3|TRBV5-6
CASSLAEGDTQYF
TGTGCCAGCAGCTTGGCGGAGGGGGATACGCAGTATTTT
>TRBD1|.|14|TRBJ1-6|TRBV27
CASTPQGENSPLHF
TGTGCCAGCACCCCTCAGGGGGAGAATTCACCCCTCCACTTT